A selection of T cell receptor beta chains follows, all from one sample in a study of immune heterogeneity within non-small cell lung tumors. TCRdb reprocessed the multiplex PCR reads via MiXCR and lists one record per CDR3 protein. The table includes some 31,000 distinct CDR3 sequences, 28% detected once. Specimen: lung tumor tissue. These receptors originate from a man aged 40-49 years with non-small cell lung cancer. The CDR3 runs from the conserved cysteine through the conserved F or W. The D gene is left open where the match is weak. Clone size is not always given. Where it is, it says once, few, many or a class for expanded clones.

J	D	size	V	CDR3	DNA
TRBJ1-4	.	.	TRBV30	CAWSQGRGEKLFF	TGTGCCTGGAGTCAGGGTAGGGGAGAAAAACTGTTTTTT
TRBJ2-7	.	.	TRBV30	CAWSYSYEQYF	TGTGCCTGGAGTTACAGCTACGAGCAGTACTTC
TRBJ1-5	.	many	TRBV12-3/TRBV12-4	CASSLGQAYSNQPQHF	TGTGCCAGCAGTTTAGGGCAGGCTTATAGCAATCAGCCCCAGCATTTT
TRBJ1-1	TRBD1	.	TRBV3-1	CASSQEGTGGSTFF	TGTGCCAGCAGCCAAGAGGGGACAGGGGGCTCGACTTTCTTT
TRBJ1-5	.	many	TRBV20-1	CSARDGGATGNQPQHF	TGCAGTGCTAGAGATGGGGGTGCGACAGGTAATCAGCCCCAGCATTTT
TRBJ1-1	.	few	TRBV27	CASSSLMGLDTEAFF	TGTGCCAGCAGTTCCTTAATGGGGTTGGACACTGAAGCTTTCTTT
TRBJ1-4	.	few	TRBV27	CASSPRFDTHEKLFF	TGTGCCAGCAGTCCCCGGTTTGATACCCATGAAAAACTGTTTTTT
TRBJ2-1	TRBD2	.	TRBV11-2	CASSRGVEQFF	TGTGCCAGCAGCCGGGGGGTTGAGCAGTTCTTC
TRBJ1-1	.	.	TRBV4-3	CANSQGPSGDEAFF	TGCGCCAACAGCCAAGGACCATCCGGGGACGAAGCTTTCTTT
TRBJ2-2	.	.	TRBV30	CAWLGQRYTGELFF	TGTGCCTGGTTAGGACAGCGGTACACCGGGGAGCTGTTTTTT
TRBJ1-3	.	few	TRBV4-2	CASSQEQVYSGNTIYF	TGTGCCAGCAGCCAAGAACAGGTATACTCTGGAAACACCATATATTTT
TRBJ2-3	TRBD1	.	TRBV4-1	CASSQGRQGRTDTQYF	TGCGCCAGCAGCCAAGGCCGACAGGGGCGGACAGATACGCAGTATTTT
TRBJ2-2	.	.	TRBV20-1	CSAREKIANTGELFF	TGCAGTGCCAGGGAGAAAATCGCGAACACCGGGGAGCTGTTTTTT
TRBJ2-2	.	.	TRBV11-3	CASSLDQIGELFF	TGTGCCAGCAGCTTAGATCAGATCGGGGAGCTGTTTTTT
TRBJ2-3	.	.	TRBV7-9	CASRDGTQDTQYF	TGTGCCAGCAGGGATGGGACTCAGGATACGCAGTATTTT
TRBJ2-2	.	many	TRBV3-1	CASSQVINSGELFF	TGTGCCAGCAGCCAAGTGATTAACTCCGGGGAGCTGTTTTTT
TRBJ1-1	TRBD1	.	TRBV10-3	CATRGPGAEAFF	TGTGCCACAAGGGGGCCCGGCGCTGAAGCTTTCTTT
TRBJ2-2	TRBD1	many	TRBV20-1	CSASDRGGELFF	TGCAGTGCTTCAGACAGGGGTGGGGAGCTGTTTTTT
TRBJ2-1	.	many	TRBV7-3	CASSLLSHNEQFF	TGTGCCAGCAGCTTACTCTCTCACAATGAGCAGTTCTTC
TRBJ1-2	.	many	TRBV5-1	CASSLGQHINYGYTF	TGCGCCAGCAGCTTGGGGCAGCATATTAACTATGGCTACACCTTC
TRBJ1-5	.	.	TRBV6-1	CASSENRGKGNQPQHF	TGTGCCAGCAGTGAAAATCGGGGTAAGGGCAATCAGCCCCAGCATTTT
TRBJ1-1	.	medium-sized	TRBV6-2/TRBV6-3	CASSYSENTEAFF	TGTGCCAGCAGTTACTCGGAGAACACTGAAGCTTTCTTT
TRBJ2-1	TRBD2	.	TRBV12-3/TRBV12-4	CASSGLAGESNVQFF	TGTGCCAGCAGTGGACTAGCGGGAGAAAGCAATGTGCAGTTCTTC
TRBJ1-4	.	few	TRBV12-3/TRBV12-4	CASRQHTNEKLFF	TGTGCCAGCCGACAGCATACTAATGAAAAACTGTTTTTT
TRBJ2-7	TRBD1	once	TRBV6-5	CASSYSYRGYEQYF	TGTGCCAGCAGTTACTCGTACAGGGGTTACGAGCAGTACTTC
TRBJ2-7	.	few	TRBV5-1	CASSLGGIRVYEQYF	TGCGCCAGCAGCTTGGGGGGAATCAGGGTCTACGAGCAGTACTTC
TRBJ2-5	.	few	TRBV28	CASSSLVGGRETQYF	TGTGCCAGCAGTTCCCTAGTTGGAGGGCGCGAGACCCAGTACTTC
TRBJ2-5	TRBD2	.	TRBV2	CASSQWGGPQETQYF	TGTGCCAGCAGTCAATGGGGGGGACCGCAAGAGACCCAGTACTTC
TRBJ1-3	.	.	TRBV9	CASSVDPTDGNTVYF	TGTGCCAGCAGCGTAGATCCCACCGACGGAAACACCGTATATTTT
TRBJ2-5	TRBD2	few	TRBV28	CASSFSAGGSETQYF	TGTGCCAGCAGTTTCAGCGCGGGAGGGTCGGAGACCCAGTACTTC